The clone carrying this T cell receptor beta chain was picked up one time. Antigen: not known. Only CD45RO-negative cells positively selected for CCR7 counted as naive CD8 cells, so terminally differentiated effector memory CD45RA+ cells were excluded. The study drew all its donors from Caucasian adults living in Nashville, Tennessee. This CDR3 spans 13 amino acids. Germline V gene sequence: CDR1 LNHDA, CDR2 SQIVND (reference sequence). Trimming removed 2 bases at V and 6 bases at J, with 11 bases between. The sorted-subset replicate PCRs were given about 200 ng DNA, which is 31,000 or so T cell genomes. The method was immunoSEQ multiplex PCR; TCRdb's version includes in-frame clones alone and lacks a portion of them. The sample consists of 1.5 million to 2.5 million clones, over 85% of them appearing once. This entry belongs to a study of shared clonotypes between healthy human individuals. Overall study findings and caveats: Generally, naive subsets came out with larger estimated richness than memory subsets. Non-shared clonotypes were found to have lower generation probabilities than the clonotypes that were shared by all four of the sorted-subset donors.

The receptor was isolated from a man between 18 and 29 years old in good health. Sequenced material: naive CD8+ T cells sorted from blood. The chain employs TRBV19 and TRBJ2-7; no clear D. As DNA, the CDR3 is TGTGCCAGTAGTATATTGGGTCAACCCGAGCAGTACTTC. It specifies CASSILGQPEQYF.